The 14 T cell receptor beta chains presented below share a single source sample, sequenced in a study of tumor and adjacent non-tumor tissue in lung cancer. RNA was extracted from bulk tissue without any cell sorting. TCRbeta libraries were built with three rounds of nested PCR, modified from ARM-PCR. A single record per CDR3 protein comes from TCRdb applying MiXCR to the multiplex PCR reads. The repertoire holds under 100,000 distinct CDR3 sequences, with 61% as singletons. Sequencing was carried out using lung tumor tissue. All receptors derive from a man in his sixties or seventies with non-small cell lung cancer.

This clonotype was counted at least ten times. This sequence joins TRBV4-2 and TRBJ1-5, with D perhaps matching TRBD1 (5 bases). This CDR3 comprises 15 residues. Trimming stripped 0 bases from V and 7 bases from J, with 13 bases between. Germline assignment: CDR1 LGHNA and CDR2 YNFKEQ. CDR3 amino acids: CASSQEVRGWQPQHF. The CDR3 nucleotides read TGTGCCAGCAGCCAAGAGGTCCGGGGCTGGCAGCCCCAGCATTTT.

This clonotype has more than one count but fewer than ten. This could be a read error, since a much larger clone is one nucleotide away. The chain links TRBV6-6 to TRBJ2-7; 7 positions match TRBD1. The germline gives CDR1 MNHNY, CDR2 SVGAGI (reference sequence). This CDR3 has 14 residues. The V gene end was trimmed by 10 bases and the J gene end by 5 bases; junction bases not matched to a gene: 14. CDR3 DNA sequence: TGTGCCAACATTTCCAGGGAACAGGGGAACGAGCAGTACTTC. Its protein is CANISREQGNEQYF.

Concerning this clonotype: With a much larger clone just one base away, this may be a read error. In DNA form, the CDR3 reads TGTGCCATCAGTCAGGGACTCACCAACAATGAGCAGTTCTTC. This sequence encodes CAISQGLTNNEQFF. The V and J genes are TRBV10-3 and TRBJ2-1; TRBD2 is a possible D gene (6 bases). This CDR3 has 14 amino acids. V was pared by 5 bases and J by 5 bases, with 13 bases between. Germline values: CDR1 ENHRY, CDR2 SYGVKD.

Note on this clonotype: The junction departs from germline at one end; a sequencing error may be responsible. This sequence joins TRBV11-1 and TRBJ2-1; D may be TRBD1 (5 bases). The CDR3 runs to 16 residues. Per the germline V gene, CDR1 is SGHAT and CDR2 is FQDESV (reference sequence). CDR3 coding DNA: TGTGCCAGCAATCAAGCTGGGGCGGTTAGTCGCGGCGAGCAGGTCTTC. Protein: CASNQAGAVSRGEQVF. The complete variable domain, with remaining parts taken from reference TRBV11-1 and TRBJ2-1, reads EAEVAQSPRYKITEKSQAVAFWCDPISGHATLYWYRQILGQGPELLVQFQDESVVDDSQLPKDRFSAERLKGVDSTLKIQPAELGDSAMYLCASNQAGAVSRGEQVFGPGTRLTVL.

The chain uses TRBV11-2 and TRBJ2-1; D is undetermined. Trimming cost V 6 bases and J 2 bases, with 14 bases left between them. The CDR3 is made up of 15 amino acids. Germline loops: CDR1 SGHAT, CDR2 FQNNGV. In DNA, the CDR3 is TGTGCCAGCAGTCAAGGCACTACAGCCTACAATGAGCAGTTCTTC. It codes for CASSQGTTAYNEQFF. The entire variable domain, with the rest obtained from reference TRBV11-2 and TRBJ2-1, is as follows: EAGVAQSPRYKIIEKRQSVAFWCNPISGHATLYWYQQILGQGPKLLIQFQNNGVVDDSQLPKDRFSAERLKGVDSTLKIQPAKLEDSAVYLCASSQGTTAYNEQFFGPGTRLTVL.

This clonotype was seen a few times. This chain links TRBV6-5 with TRBJ1-2; the D is unclear. Trimming removed 0 bases at V and 2 bases at J, with 10 bases between. Germline CDR1 and CDR2: MNHEY and SVGAGI. The CDR3 sequence is 15 residues long. For the CDR3, the DNA is TGTGCCAGCAGTTACTCGCGGATAGACAACTATGGCTACACCTTC. This codes for CASSYSRIDNYGYTF.

Turning to this clonotype: Mismatch with germline at one junction end may stem from a read error. This chain connects TRBV29-1 to TRBJ2-7, with D hard to call. From germline, CDR1 is SQVTM and CDR2 ANQGSEA. The CDR3 totals 11 residues. This chain's CDR3 is CSAGVAYEQCF. The CDR3, as DNA: TGCAGCGCTGGGGTAGCCTACGAGCAGTGCTTC.

This clonotype occurred many times. The J gene is TRBJ2-7, the V gene TRBV6-1; D might be TRBD1 (6 bases). The V end lost 6 bases, the J end lost 2 bases, and 14 bases lay between the germline ends. This CDR3 comprises 14 residues. Germline V gene sequence: CDR1 MNHNS, CDR2 SASEGT. The CDR3 sequence is CASSTSGAAYEQYF. In DNA form, the CDR3 reads TGTGCCAGCAGCACCTCAGGGGCGGCCTACGAGCAGTACTTC.

On this clonotype: One junction end disagrees with the germline gene, perhaps due to a read error. The chain links TRBV11-1 to TRBJ2-2; either TRBD1 or TRBD2 may fit D (6 bases each). Germline lookup yields CDR1 SGHAT and CDR2 FQDESV (reference sequence). CDR3 length: 15 residues. CDR3 sequence: CASSLGDAGGGELFF. CDR3 nucleotides: TGTGCCAGCAGCCTGGGGGATGCCGGGGGCGGGGAGCTGTTCTTT.

The chain is built from TRBV7-2 and TRBJ2-5; D may be TRBD2 (6 bases). CDR3 length equals 14 residues. V gave up 5 bases and J gave up 2 bases, with 12 bases separating them. CDR1 and CDR2 (germline): SGHTA, FQGNSA. The CDR3 coding sequence is TGTGCCAGCAGCCAACAAGCGGGTCAAGAGACCCAGTACTTC. Translation: CASSQQAGQETQYF.

This clonotype came up a few times. A much larger clonotype is one base distant, so this may be a read error. This chain connects TRBV4-1 to TRBJ2-1, with 10 bases aligning to TRBD1. The germline V gene encodes CDR1 MGHRA and CDR2 YSYEKL. The trim removed 5 bases at V and 7 bases at J, leaving 14 bases unmatched. This CDR3 has 17 amino acids. CDR3 amino acids: CASSVQETGGAGNEQFF. Here the CDR3 DNA reads TGCGCCAGCAGCGTACAAGAGACAGGGGGCGCGGGGAATGAGCAGTTCTTC.

In its sample, this clonotype ranks as medium-sized. For the CDR3, the DNA is TGTGCCAGCAGCTTACTAGCGGGAGGGCCGCACACCGGGGAGCTGTTTTTT. The encoded protein is CASSLLAGGPHTGELFF. This chain uses TRBV11-2 with TRBJ2-2, with 12 positions matching TRBD2. Trimming took 2 bases from V and 3 from J; bases not matched to a gene: 4. This CDR3 contains 17 residues. Germline V gene data show CDR1 as SGHAT and CDR2 as FQNNGV.

About this clonotype: An end of the junction does not agree with germline; a read error may underlie this. The chain joins TRBV11-2 to TRBJ2-5, with D perhaps matching TRBD2 (6 bases). Germline V gene lookup returns CDR1 SGHAT and CDR2 FQNNGV. This CDR3 is 14 amino acids long. CDR3 bases: TGTGTCAGCAGTCCCAGGACTATACAAGAGACCCAGTACTTC. Translation: CVSSPRTIQETQYF.

This clonotype appeared many times. This rearrangement joins TRBV29-1 to TRBJ2-1; TRBD2 matches at 9 bases. The V gene's germline CDR1 is SQVTM and CDR2 ANQGSEA. The V gene end was trimmed by 4 bases and the J gene end by 4 bases; junction bases not matched to a gene: 5. The CDR3 extends over 14 amino acids. CDR3 bases: TGCAGCGTTGCGGCGGGGGGGCGGTACAATGAGCAGTTCTTC. Its translation is CSVAAGGRYNEQFF.